These T cell receptor beta chains were read from a single sample in a study of blood T cell repertoires in COVID-19. TCRdb's table, derived via immunoSEQ multiplex PCR, lists solely in-frame clones and lacks some. Of 250,000 to 350,000 clones listed, around 89% are singletons. The material sequenced was peripheral blood. All receptors derive from a man aged 25-45 years with acute or convalescent COVID-19. Each CDR3 is given with its conserved first and last residue. Fields, in order: V gene, CDR3 protein.

TRBV5-1 | CASSLGAGANNEQFF
TRBV11-1 | CASSSGLAGGELFF
TRBV28 | CASSLSEGGTEAFF
TRBV28 | CASSQTLSSYNSPLHF
TRBV5-1 | CASSFGGAIDTQYF
TRBV28 | CASGSGGRTEGYTF
TRBV12-3/TRBV12-4 | CASSFSGTQFF
TRBV4-1 | CASSSGGFQPINIQYF
TRBV6-5 | CASRRTGGNTIYF
TRBV5-1 | CASSSDRALPKNIQYF
TRBV5-8 | CASSLDRASNQPQHF
TRBV2 | CASSDVGMDTGELFF
TRBV7-9 | CASSSTLRDRGHHEQYF
TRBV18 | CASSPLPRNTEAFF
TRBV6-2/TRBV6-3 | CASSRLAGVYEQFF
TRBV12-3/TRBV12-4 | CASSYRGREKLFF
TRBV28 | CASVMNRVQSAFF
TRBV6-6 | CASSHYSTAMNTEAFF
TRBV4-1 | CASSQQEEARGTDTQYF
TRBV3-1/TRBV3-2 | CASSQDWTGRGAFF
TRBV30 | CAWSPTRTDTQYF
TRBV11-2 | CASSSGLAGGAGELFF
TRBV30 | CAWTLRTGLTEAFF